The present TCR beta chain was sequenced within a study of T-cell reconstitution after alpha-beta-depleted transplantation in children. TCRbeta library construction was performed incorporating unique molecular identifiers. TCRdb re-derived calls from the PCR reads in MiXCR, one entry per CDR3 protein. The table records about 200,000 distinct CDR3 sequences, under 8.5% of them present only once. Trimming cost V 0 bases and J 4 bases, with 8 bases left between them. CDR1 and CDR2 from the germline V gene are SGHRS and YFSETQ. CDR3 length: 13 residues. Notes on this clonotype: What it binds is unknown.

Study results and limitations: Several hundred graft clones that had expanded were reportedly the source of alpha-beta T cells about two months after transplant. T-cell counts and diversity were attributed mostly to newly produced T cells one year after transplant. Certain patients had high TCRbeta diversity at day 60, and it came from recipient T cells and thymic progenitors that survived.

Sample: PBMCs, taken before TCRalphabeta/CD19-depleted stem cell transplant. This TCR derives from a boy aged 2 to 9 with acute lymphoblastic leukemia, due to receive a stem cell transplant. The rearrangement joins TRBV5-1 to TRBJ2-7, with D perhaps TRBD1 (6 bases). Written as DNA, the CDR3 is TGCGCCAGCAGCTTGGAGACAGGATACGAGCAGTACTTC. Translated: CASSLETGYEQYF.